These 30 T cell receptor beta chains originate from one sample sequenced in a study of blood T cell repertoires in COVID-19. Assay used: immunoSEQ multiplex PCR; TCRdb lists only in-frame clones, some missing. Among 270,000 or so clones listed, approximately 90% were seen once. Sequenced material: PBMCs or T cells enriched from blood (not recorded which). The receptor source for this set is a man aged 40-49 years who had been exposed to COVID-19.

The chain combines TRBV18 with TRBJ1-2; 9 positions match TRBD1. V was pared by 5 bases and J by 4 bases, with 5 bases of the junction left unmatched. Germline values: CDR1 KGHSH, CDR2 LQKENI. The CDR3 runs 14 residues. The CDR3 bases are TGTGCCAGCTCAGAGGGACAGGGCGCCTATGGCTACACCTTC. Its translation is CASSEGQGAYGYTF.

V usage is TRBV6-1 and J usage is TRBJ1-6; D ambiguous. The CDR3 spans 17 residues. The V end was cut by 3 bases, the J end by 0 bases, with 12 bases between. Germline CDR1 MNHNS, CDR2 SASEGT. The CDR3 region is CASSDSLRSSYNSPLHF. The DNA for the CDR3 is TGTGCCAGCAGTGATTCTCTTAGGAGCTCCTATAATTCACCCCTCCACTTT.

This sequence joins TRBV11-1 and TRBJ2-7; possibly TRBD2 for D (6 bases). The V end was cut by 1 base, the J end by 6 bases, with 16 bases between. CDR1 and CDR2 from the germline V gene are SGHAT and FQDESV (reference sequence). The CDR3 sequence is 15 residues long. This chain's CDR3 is CASSLGRRDFSEQYF. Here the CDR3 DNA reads TGTGCCAGCAGCTTAGGTAGACGGGACTTTTCCGAGCAGTACTTC.

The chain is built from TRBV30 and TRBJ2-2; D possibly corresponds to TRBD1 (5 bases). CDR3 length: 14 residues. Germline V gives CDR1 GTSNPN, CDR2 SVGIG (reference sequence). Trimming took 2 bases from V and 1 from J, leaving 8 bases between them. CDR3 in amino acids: CAWSRGRNTGELFF. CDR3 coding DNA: TGTGCCTGGAGTAGGGGCAGGAACACCGGGGAGCTGTTTTTT.

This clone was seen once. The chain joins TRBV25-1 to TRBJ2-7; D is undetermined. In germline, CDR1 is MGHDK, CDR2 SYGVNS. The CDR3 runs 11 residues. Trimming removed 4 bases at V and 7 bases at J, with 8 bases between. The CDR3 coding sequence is TGTGCCAGCAGTGCTGCTAGGGAGCAGTACTTC. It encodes CASSAAREQYF.

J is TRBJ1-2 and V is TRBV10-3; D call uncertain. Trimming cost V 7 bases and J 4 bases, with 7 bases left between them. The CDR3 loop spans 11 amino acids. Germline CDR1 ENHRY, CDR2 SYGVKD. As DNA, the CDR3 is TGTGCCATCAAAGGAGTCTATGGCTACACCTTC. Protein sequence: CAIKGVYGYTF.

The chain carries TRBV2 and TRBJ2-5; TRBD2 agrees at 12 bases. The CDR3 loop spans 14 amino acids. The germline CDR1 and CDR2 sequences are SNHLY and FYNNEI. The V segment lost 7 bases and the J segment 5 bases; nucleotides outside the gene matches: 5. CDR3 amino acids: CASIPGLAGETQYF. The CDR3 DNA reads TGTGCCAGCATACCGGGACTAGCGGGTGAGACCCAGTACTTC.

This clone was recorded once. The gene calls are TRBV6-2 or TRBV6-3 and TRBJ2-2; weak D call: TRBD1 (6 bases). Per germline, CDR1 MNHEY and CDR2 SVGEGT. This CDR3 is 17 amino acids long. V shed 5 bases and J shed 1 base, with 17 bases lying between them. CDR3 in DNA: TGTGCCAGCAGTCACCCTGTACAGGGAAAGAACACCGGGGAGCTGTTTTTT. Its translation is CASSHPVQGKNTGELFF.

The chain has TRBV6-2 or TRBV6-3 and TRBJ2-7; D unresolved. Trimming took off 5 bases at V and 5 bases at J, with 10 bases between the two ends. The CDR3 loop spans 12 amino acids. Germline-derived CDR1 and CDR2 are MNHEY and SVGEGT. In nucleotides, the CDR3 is TGTGCCAGCAGTATTCTCAGCGACGAGCAGTACTTC. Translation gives CASSILSDEQYF.

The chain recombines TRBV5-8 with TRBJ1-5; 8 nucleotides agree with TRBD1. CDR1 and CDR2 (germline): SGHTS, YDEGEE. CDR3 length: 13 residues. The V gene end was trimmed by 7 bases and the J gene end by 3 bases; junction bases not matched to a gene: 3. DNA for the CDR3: TGTGCCAGCGACAGGGGAGTCAATCAGCCCCAGCATTTT. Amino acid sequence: CASDRGVNQPQHF.

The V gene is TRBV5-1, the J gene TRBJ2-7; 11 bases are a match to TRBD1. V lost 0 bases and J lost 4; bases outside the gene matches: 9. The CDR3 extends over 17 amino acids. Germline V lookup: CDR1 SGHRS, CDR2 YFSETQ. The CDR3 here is CASSLVLTGTGGYEQYF. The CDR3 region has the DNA TGCGCCAGCAGCTTGGTATTGACCGGGACAGGGGGTTACGAGCAGTACTTC.

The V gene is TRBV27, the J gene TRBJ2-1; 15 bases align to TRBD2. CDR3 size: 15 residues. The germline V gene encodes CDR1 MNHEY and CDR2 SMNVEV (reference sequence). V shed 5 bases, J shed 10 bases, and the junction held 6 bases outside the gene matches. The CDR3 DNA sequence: TGTGCCAGCAGTCGCGGGACTAGCGGGAGGAGCGAGCAGTTCTTC. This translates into CASSRGTSGRSEQFF.

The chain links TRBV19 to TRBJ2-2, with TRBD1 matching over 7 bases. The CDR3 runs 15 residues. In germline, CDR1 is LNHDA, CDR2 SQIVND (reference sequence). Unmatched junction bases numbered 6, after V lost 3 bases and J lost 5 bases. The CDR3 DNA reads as TGTGCCAGTAGTATTCTCCGGACAGGTACCGGGGAGCTGTTTTTT. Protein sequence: CASSILRTGTGELFF.

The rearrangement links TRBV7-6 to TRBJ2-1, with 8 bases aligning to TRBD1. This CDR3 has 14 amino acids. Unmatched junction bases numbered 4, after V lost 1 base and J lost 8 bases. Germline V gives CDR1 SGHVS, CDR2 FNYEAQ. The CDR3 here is CASSLGGQGDEQFF. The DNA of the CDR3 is TGTGCCAGCAGCTTAGGCGGACAGGGCGATGAGCAGTTCTTC. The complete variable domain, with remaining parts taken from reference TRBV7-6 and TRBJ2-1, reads GAGVSQSPRYKVTKRGQDVALRCDPISGHVSLYWYRQALGQGPEFLTYFNYEAQQDKSGLPNDRFSAERPEGSISTLTIQRTEQRDSAMYRCASSLGGQGDEQFFGPGTRLTVL.

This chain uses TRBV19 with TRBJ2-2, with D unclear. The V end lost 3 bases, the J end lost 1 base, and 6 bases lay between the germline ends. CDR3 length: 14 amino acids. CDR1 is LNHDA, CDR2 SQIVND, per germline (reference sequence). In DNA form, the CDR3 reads TGTGCCAGTAGTATTATAGAGAACACCGGGGAGCTGTTTTTT. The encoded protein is CASSIIENTGELFF.

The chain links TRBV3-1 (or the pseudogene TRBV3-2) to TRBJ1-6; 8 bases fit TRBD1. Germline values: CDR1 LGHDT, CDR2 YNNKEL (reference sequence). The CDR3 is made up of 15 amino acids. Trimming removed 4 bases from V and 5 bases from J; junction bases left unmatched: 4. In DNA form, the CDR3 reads TGTGCCAGCAGCCCCCGGACAGGGCATAATTCACCCCTCCACTTT. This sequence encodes CASSPRTGHNSPLHF.

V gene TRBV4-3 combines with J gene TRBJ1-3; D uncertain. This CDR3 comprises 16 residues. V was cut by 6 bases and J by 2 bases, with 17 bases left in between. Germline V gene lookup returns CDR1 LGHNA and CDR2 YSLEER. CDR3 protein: CASSLSGEVTGNTIYF. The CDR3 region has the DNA TGCGCCAGCAGTCTGAGCGGGGAGGTGACTGGAAACACCATATATTTT.

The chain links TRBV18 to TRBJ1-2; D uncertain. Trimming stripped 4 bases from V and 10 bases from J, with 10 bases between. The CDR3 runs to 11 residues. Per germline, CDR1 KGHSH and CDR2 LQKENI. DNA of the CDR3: TGTGCCAGCTCACTAAGTACAGACTACACCTTC. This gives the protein CASSLSTDYTF.

CDR3 DNA sequence: TGCAGCGTCGACCCGTGGACAGATAACACTGAAGCTTTCTTT. Translation: CSVDPWTDNTEAFF. The rearrangement links TRBV29-1 to TRBJ1-1; a weak D match, TRBD1 (6 bases). The V end lost 6 bases, the J end lost 2 bases, and 16 bases lay between the germline ends. Germline V gene sequence: CDR1 SQVTM, CDR2 ANQGSEA. The CDR3 consists of 14 residues.

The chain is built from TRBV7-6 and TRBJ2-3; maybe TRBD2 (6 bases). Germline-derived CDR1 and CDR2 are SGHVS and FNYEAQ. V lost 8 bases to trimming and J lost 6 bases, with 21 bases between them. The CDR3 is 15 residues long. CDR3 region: CASGAVSGSRDTQYF. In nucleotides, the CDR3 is TGTGCCAGCGGCGCTGTTAGCGGCTCAAGGGATACGCAGTATTTT.

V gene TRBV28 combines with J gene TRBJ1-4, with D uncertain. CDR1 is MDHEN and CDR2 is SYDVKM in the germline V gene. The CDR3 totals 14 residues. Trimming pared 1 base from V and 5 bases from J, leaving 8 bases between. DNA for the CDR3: TGTGCCAGCAGTTTATACGGAGAGAATGAAAAACTGTTTTTT. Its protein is CASSLYGENEKLFF. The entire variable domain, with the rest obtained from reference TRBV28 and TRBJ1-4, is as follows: DVKVTQSSRYLVKRTGEKVFLECVQDMDHENMFWYRQDPGLGLRLIYFSYDVKMKEKGDIPEGYSVSREKKERFSLILESASTNQTSMYLCASSLYGENEKLFFGSGTQLSVL.

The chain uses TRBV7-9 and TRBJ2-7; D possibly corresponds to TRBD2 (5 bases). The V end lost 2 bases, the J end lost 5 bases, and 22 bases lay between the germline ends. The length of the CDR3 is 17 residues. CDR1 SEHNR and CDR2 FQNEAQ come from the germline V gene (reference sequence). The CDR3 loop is CASSLNILSGFVHEQYF. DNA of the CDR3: TGTGCCAGCAGCTTAAATATCTTGTCGGGATTTGTCCACGAGCAGTACTTC.

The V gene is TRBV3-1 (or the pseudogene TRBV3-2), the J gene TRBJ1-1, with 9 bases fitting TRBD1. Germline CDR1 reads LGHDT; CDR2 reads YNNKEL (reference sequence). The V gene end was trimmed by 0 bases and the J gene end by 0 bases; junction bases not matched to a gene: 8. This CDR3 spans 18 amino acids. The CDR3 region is CASSQDLGDRVLNTEAFF. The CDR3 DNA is TGTGCCAGCAGCCAAGATTTAGGGGACAGGGTTCTGAACACTGAAGCTTTCTTT.

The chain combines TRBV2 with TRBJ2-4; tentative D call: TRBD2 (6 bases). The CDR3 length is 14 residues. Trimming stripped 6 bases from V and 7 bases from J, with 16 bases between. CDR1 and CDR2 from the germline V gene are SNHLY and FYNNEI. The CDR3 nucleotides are TGTGCCAGCAGCCCCGGAGGGCTCGTTAACATTCAGTACTTC. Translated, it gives CASSPGGLVNIQYF.

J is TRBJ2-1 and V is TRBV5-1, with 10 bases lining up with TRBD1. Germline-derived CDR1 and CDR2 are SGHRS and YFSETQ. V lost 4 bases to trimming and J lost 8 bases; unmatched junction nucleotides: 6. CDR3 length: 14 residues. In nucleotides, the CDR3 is TGCGCCAGCAGCCCGGGACAGGGGAGGGATGAGCAGTTCTTC. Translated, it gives CASSPGQGRDEQFF.

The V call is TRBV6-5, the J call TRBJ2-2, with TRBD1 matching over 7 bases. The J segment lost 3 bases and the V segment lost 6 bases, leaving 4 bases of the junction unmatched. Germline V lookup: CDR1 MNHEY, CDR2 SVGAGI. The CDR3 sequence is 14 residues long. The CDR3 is CASRIDRDTGELFF. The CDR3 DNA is TGTGCCAGCAGGATAGACAGGGACACCGGGGAGCTGTTTTTT.

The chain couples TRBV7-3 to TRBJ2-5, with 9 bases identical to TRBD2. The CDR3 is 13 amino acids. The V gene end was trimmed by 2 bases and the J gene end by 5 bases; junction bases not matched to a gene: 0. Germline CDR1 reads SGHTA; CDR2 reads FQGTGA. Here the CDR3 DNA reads TGTGCCAGCAGCTTAGCGGGAGGGGAGACCCAGTACTTC. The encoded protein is CASSLAGGETQYF.

The CDR3 sequence is CASSLGARTEAFF. CDR3 DNA: TGTGCCAGCAGTTTAGGAGCGAGGACTGAAGCTTTCTTT. The rearrangement joins TRBV12-3 or TRBV12-4 to TRBJ1-1, with D uncertain. V was trimmed by 1 base and J by 5 bases, leaving 8 bases between them. This CDR3 has 13 residues.

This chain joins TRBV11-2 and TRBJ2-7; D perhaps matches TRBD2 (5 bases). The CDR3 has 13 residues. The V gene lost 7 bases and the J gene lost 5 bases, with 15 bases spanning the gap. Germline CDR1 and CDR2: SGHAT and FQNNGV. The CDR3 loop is CASTPHSVNEQYF. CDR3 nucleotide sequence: TGTGCCAGCACCCCTCATAGCGTAAACGAGCAGTACTTC. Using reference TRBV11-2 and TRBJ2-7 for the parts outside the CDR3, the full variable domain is EAGVAQSPRYKIIEKRQSVAFWCNPISGHATLYWYQQILGQGPKLLIQFQNNGVVDDSQLPKDRFSAERLKGVDSTLKIQPAKLEDSAVYLCASTPHSVNEQYFGPGTRLTVT.

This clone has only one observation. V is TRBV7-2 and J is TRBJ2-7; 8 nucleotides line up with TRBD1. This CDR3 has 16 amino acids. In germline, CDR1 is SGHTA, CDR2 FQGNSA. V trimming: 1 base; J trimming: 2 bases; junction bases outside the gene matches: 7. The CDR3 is CASSLEAGGFTYEQYF. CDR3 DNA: TGTGCCAGCAGCTTAGAGGCAGGGGGCTTTACCTACGAGCAGTACTTC.